These 18 T cell receptor beta chains were sequenced from one sample in a study of T-cell reconstitution after alpha-beta-depleted transplantation in children. Construction of the TCRbeta library involved unique molecular identifiers. TCRdb reprocessed the PCR reads with MiXCR, giving one entry per CDR3 protein. Of 580,000 or so distinct CDR3 sequences listed, approximately 22% are singletons. The source material was PBMCs, mostly from graft donor cells, sampled 360 days after TCRalphabeta/CD19-depleted stem cell transplant. These receptors came from a boy less than two years old who had a stem cell transplant for acute myeloid leukemia, so the T cells may come from the graft donor.

The rearrangement links TRBV6-5 to TRBJ2-1; perhaps D is TRBD1 or TRBD2 (6 bases each). CDR1 and CDR2 (germline): MNHEY, SVGAGI. This CDR3 is built from 16 residues. V gave up 2 bases and J gave up 2 bases, with 13 bases separating them. The CDR3 DNA follows: TGTGCCAGCAGTTACGGGGGCGGGGCGGCCTACAATGAGCAGTTCTTC. This codes for CASSYGGGAAYNEQFF.

This clonotype was seen at least ten times. The rearrangement joins TRBV20-1 to TRBJ2-1, with TRBD2 matching over 7 bases. Germline assignment: CDR1 DFQATT and CDR2 SNEGSKA (reference sequence). The CDR3 covers 11 residues. Trimming took 6 bases from V and 15 from J; bases not matched to a gene: 11. The CDR3 DNA reads as TGCAGTGCAGGTGGGGGGGGGAGGCCGTTCTTC. Translating gives CSAGGGGRPFF.

Remarks on this clonotype: A read error may be the cause here, since a much bigger clone is one base away. This chain links TRBV3-1 with TRBJ2-5; D may be TRBD2 (5 bases). Germline V gives CDR1 LGHDT, CDR2 YNNKEL (reference sequence). The length of the CDR3 is 15 residues. CDR3 residues: CASNQGLLGQETQYF. The CDR3 coding sequence is TGTGCCAGCAACCAAGGACTCCTAGGCCAAGAGACCCAGTACTTC.

The rearrangement joins TRBV9 to TRBJ1-2; TRBD1 is a possible D gene (6 bases). Germline V gives CDR1 SGDLS, CDR2 YYNGEE. The CDR3 extends over 15 amino acids. Trimming cost V 4 bases and J 7 bases, with 20 bases left between them. CDR3 sequence (DNA): TGTGCCAGCAGCCCGAGGGTACAGGGAGATCGTGGCTACACCTTC. It translates to CASSPRVQGDRGYTF.

In this sample, this clonotype turned up a few times. The chain links TRBV20-1 to TRBJ2-1, with 11 bases matching TRBD2. V lost 5 bases and J lost 6; bases outside the gene matches: 9. The V gene's germline CDR1 is DFQATT and CDR2 SNEGSKA (reference sequence). This CDR3 is built from 15 residues. The DNA for the CDR3 is TGCAGTGCTCCTACGGCCGGGACTAGCGGCAATGAGCAGTTCTTC. Protein sequence: CSAPTAGTSGNEQFF.

The chain joins TRBV29-1 to TRBJ2-3, with a possible D match to TRBD1 (6 bases). Germline V CDR1 and CDR2: SQVTM, ANQGSEA. The CDR3 spans 14 residues. V lost 4 bases to trimming and J lost 1 base, with 12 bases between them. CDR3: CSVVLSGGTDTQYF. The CDR3 nucleotides are TGCAGCGTTGTGCTGTCAGGGGGCACAGATACGCAGTATTTT.

This clonotype has ten or more counts. The V gene is TRBV10-3, the J gene TRBJ2-7; 7 nucleotides match TRBD1. The V gene's germline CDR1 is ENHRY and CDR2 SYGVKD. V lost 2 bases, J lost 3 bases, and 10 bases stayed unmatched. The CDR3 is 16 residues long. CDR3 in DNA: TGTGCCATCAGTGAGACCTATACAGGGGCCAGCTACGAGCAGTACTTC. Encoded protein: CAISETYTGASYEQYF.

The chain couples TRBV28 to TRBJ1-4, with 10 bases matching TRBD1. Germline V gives CDR1 MDHEN, CDR2 SYDVKM. V lost 6 bases, J lost 7 bases, and 11 bases stayed unmatched. The CDR3 has 16 residues. Here the CDR3 DNA reads TGTGCCAGCAGAATGTCCGGGACAGGGGATTTTGAAAAACTGTTTTTT. Protein product: CASRMSGTGDFEKLFF.

V and J are TRBV27 and TRBJ2-1; TRBD2 aligns across 10 bases. V shed 4 bases and J 8 bases; nucleotides not matched to a gene: 11. This CDR3 contains 16 residues. The V gene's germline CDR1 is MNHEY and CDR2 SMNVEV (reference sequence). CDR3 amino acids: CASSWGGAGGPYEQFF. CDR3 sequence (DNA): TGTGCCAGCAGTTGGGGAGGAGCGGGGGGGCCATATGAGCAGTTCTTC.

This clonotype was detected many times. V and J are TRBV29-1 and TRBJ2-7; D perhaps matches TRBD2 (5 bases). The germline gives CDR1 SQVTM, CDR2 ANQGSEA. The CDR3 runs to 9 residues. In DNA, the CDR3 is TGCAGCGTTGATCTAGCTGGGAGCGTC. Translating it yields CSVDLAGSV.

J is TRBJ2-1 and V is TRBV3-1, with D perhaps assigned TRBD1 or TRBD2 (5 bases each). Trimming shortened V by 1 base and J by 8 bases, and 9 bases separated the two germline ends. Germline values: CDR1 LGHDT, CDR2 YNNKEL (reference sequence). The CDR3 is 13 amino acids. The chain's CDR3 is CASSQAMGDEQFF. Written as DNA, the CDR3 is TGTGCCAGCAGCCAAGCTATGGGGGATGAGCAGTTCTTC.

This clonotype was recorded at least ten times. For the CDR3, the DNA is TGTGCCAGCACTCCGGGACGTTGGACTGAAGCTTTCTTT. Amino acid sequence: CASTPGRWTEAFF. The V call is TRBV12-3 or TRBV12-4, the J call TRBJ1-1, with a possible D match to TRBD1 (5 bases). With 7 bases removed from V and 5 bases from J, the gap between germline ends came to 14 bases. The CDR3 has 13 residues.

This clonotype was observed many times. J is TRBJ2-5 and V is TRBV6-5; 11 bases map to TRBD2. J gave up 9 bases and V 2 bases, and 11 bases lay outside the gene matches. The CDR3 is 16 residues long. Germline V gene sequence: CDR1 MNHEY, CDR2 SVGAGI. For the CDR3, the DNA is TGTGCCAGCAGTTACGGCGAGACTAGCGGGGTCGGGTCCCAGTACTTC. It yields the protein CASSYGETSGVGSQYF.

This clonotype was found a few times. V and J are TRBV20-1 and TRBJ1-4; TRBD1 might be the D (5 bases). The V gene's germline CDR1 is DFQATT and CDR2 SNEGSKA (reference sequence). The CDR3 consists of 13 residues. Trimming stripped 5 bases from V and 3 bases from J, with 10 bases between. Here the CDR3 reads CSAFGGANEKLFF. CDR3 sequence (DNA): TGCAGTGCTTTCGGGGGGGCTAATGAAAAACTGTTTTTT.

J is TRBJ1-2 and V is TRBV10-3; D remains unclear. CDR1 ENHRY and CDR2 SYGVKD come from the germline V gene. The V and J ends lost 4 bases and 6 bases respectively, with 12 bases between them. The CDR3 is 13 residues long. The CDR3 region is CAISVEPGDGYTF. The DNA for the CDR3 is TGTGCCATCAGTGTTGAACCAGGCGATGGCTACACCTTC.

This clonotype has more than one count but fewer than ten. The V and J genes are TRBV20-1 and TRBJ2-3; a weak D match, TRBD1 (5 bases). Germline V gives CDR1 DFQATT, CDR2 SNEGSKA (reference sequence). This CDR3 is built from 14 residues. Trimming took off 0 bases at V and 3 bases at J, with 10 bases between the two ends. The CDR3 DNA reads TGCAGTGCTAGAGACAGGGTGAGGACAGATACGCAGTATTTT. It translates to CSARDRVRTDTQYF.

This clonotype appeared a few times. The rearrangement joins TRBV6-1 to TRBJ2-7, with 8 bases fitting TRBD1. The CDR3 runs to 12 residues. V shed 5 bases, J shed 6 bases, and the junction held 3 bases outside the gene matches. Germline CDR1 is MNHNS and CDR2 is SASEGT. This CDR3 is CASSLRGPEQYV. The CDR3 nucleotides are TGTGCCAGCAGTCTCAGGGGGCCCGAGCAGTACGTC.

This clonotype was recorded a few times. The chain recombines TRBV30 with TRBJ2-5, with 8 bases lining up with TRBD1. The J segment lost 3 bases and the V segment lost 5 bases, leaving 5 bases of the junction unmatched. The germline CDR1 and CDR2 sequences are GTSNPN and SVGIG (reference sequence). This CDR3 is built from 13 residues. The CDR3 here is CAWDRGAEETQYF. The CDR3 DNA is TGTGCCTGGGACAGGGGTGCCGAAGAGACCCAGTACTTC.